This T cell receptor (beta chain) comes out of a study of shared clonotypes between healthy human individuals. The CDR3 has 13 amino acids. Germline loops: CDR1 SNHLY, CDR2 FYNNEI. Trimming took off 6 bases at V and 0 bases at J, with 8 bases between the two ends. Profiled with immunoSEQ multiplex PCR; TCRdb holds only in-frame clones, not every one. The data hold around 1 million clones, with approximately 80% observed a single time. This clone was seen just once. The rearrangement joins TRBV2 to TRBJ1-1; D call uncertain. The specimen sequenced was memory CD4+ T cells sorted from blood. Subset defined: CD45RA-negative fraction. The TCR originated in a man aged 18 to 30 in good health. The CDR3 nucleotides read TGTGCCAGCAGAAGTGACATGAACACTGAAGCTTTCTTT. Translating gives CASRSDMNTEAFF.